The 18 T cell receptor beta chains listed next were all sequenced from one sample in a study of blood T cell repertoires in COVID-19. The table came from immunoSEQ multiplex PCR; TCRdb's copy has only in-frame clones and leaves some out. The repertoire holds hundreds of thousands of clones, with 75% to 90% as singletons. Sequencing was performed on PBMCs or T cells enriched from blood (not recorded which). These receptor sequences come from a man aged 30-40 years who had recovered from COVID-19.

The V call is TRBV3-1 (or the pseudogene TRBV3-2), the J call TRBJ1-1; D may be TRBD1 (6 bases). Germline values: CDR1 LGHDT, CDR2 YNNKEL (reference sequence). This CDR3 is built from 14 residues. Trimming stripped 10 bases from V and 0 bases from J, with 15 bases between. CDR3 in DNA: TGTGCCATAAGCCGGGGGGCAATGAACACTGAAGCTTTCTTT. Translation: CAISRGAMNTEAFF.

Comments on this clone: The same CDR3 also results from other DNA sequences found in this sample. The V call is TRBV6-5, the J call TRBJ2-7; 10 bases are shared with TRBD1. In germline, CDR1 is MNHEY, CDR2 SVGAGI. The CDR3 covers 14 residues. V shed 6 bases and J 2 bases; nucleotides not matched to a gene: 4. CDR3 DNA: TGTGCCAGCAGCCTCGGACAGGGGGCCTACGAGCAGTACTTC. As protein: CASSLGQGAYEQYF.

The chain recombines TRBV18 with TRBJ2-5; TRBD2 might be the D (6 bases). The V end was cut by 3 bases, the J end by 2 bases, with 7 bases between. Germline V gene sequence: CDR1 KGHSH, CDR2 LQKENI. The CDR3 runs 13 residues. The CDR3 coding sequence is TGTGCCAGCTCACCCGGACTACAAGAGACCCAGTACTTC. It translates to CASSPGLQETQYF.

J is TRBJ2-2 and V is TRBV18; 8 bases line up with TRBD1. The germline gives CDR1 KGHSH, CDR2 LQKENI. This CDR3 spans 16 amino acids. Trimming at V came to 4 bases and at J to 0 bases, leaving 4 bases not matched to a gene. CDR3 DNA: TGTGCCAGCTCACGACAGGGGCCAACGAACACCGGGGAGCTGTTTTTT. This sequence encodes CASSRQGPTNTGELFF.

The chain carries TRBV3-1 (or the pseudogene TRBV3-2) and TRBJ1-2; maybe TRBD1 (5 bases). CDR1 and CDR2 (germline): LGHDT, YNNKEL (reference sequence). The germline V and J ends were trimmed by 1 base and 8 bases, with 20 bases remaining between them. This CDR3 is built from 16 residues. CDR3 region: CASSQVQQETAGGYTF. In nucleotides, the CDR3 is TGTGCCAGCAGCCAAGTGCAACAGGAAACTGCGGGGGGCTACACCTTC.

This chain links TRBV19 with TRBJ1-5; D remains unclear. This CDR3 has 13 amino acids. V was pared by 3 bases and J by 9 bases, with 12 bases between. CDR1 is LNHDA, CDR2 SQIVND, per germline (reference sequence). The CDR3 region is CASSIVVNGPQHF. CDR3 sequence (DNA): TGTGCCAGTAGTATTGTAGTCAATGGGCCCCAGCATTTT.

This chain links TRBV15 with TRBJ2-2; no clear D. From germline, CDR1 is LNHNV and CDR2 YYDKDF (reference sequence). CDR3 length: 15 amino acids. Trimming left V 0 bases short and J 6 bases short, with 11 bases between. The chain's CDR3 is CATSRDGVGPGELFF. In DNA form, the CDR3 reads TGTGCCACCAGCAGAGATGGAGTGGGTCCCGGGGAGCTGTTTTTT.

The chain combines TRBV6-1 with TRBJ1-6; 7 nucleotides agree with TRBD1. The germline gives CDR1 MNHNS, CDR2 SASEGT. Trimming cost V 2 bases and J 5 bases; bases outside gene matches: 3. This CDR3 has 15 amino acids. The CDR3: CASSEWDSNNSPLHF. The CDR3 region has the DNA TGTGCCAGCAGTGAATGGGACAGTAATAATTCACCCCTCCACTTT.

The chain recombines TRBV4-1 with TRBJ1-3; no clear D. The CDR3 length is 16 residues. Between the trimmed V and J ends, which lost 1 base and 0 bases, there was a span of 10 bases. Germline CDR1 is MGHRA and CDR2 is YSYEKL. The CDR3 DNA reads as TGCGCCAGCAGCCAAGGTTTAGCGGGCTCTGGAAACACCATATATTTT. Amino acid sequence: CASSQGLAGSGNTIYF.

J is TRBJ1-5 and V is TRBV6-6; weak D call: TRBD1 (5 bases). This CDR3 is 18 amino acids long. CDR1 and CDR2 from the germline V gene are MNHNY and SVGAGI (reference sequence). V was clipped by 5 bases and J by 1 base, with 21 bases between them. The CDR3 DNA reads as TGTGCCAGCAGTCGAGGGGCGGTATTAGGTACAAGCAATCAGCCCCAGCATTTT. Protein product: CASSRGAVLGTSNQPQHF.

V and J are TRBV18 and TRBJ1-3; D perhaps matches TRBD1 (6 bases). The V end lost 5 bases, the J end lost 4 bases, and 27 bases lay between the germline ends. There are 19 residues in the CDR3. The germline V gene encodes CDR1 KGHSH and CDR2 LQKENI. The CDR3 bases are TGTGCCAGCTCATCAATGACAGGAGCGAGAGGAACTTCAGGAAACACCATATATTTT. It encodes CASSSMTGARGTSGNTIYF.

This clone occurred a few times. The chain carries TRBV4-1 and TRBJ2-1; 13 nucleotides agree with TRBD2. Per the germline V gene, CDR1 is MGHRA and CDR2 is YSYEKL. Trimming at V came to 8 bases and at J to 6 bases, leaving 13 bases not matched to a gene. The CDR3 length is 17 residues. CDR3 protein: CASSRRSTSGGGNEQFF. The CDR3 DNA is TGCGCCAGCTCGAGAAGATCCACTAGCGGGGGGGGCAATGAGCAGTTCTTC.

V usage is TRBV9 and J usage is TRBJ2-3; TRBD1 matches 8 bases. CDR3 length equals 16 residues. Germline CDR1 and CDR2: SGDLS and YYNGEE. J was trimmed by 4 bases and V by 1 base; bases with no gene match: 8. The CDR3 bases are TGTGCCAGCAGCGTAATAGCAGGGGGCCAGCCAGATACGCAGTATTTT. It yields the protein CASSVIAGGQPDTQYF.

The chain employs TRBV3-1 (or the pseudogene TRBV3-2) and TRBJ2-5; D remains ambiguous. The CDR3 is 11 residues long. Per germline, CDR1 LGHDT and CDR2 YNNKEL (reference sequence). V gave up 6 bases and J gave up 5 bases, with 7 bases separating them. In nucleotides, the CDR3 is TGTGCCAGCAGGCTTGAGGAGACCCAGTACTTC. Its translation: CASRLEETQYF.

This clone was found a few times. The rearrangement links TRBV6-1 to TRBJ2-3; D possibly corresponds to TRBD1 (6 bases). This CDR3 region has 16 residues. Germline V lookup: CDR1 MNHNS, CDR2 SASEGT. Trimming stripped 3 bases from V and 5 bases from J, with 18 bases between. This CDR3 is CASSDPSRGFGDTQYF. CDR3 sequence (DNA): TGTGCCAGCAGTGATCCATCCAGGGGATTCGGAGATACGCAGTATTTT.

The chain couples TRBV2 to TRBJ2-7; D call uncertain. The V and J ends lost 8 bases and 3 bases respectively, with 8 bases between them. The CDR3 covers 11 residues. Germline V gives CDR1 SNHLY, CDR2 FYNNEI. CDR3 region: CASFRNYEQYF. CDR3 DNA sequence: TGTGCCAGCTTCCGTAACTACGAGCAGTACTTC. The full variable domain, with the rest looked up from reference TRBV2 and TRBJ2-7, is EPEVTQTPSHQVTQMGQEVILRCVPISNHLYFYWYRQILGQKVEFLVSFYNNEISEKSEIFDDQFSVERPDGSNFTLKIRSTKLEDSAMYFCASFRNYEQYFGPGTRLTVT.

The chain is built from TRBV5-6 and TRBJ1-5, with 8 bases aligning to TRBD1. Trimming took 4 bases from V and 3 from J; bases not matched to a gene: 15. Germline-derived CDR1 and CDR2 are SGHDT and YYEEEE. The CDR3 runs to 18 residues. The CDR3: CASSRAKWDRTYNQPQHF. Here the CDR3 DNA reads TGTGCCAGCAGCCGCGCGAAATGGGACAGGACCTACAATCAGCCCCAGCATTTT.

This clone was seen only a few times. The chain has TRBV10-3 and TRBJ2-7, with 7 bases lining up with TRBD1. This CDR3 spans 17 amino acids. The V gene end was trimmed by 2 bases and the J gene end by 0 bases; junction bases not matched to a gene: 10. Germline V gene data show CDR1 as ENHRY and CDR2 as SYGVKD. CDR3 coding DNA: TGTGCCATCAGTGAGCAAACCCTCGGGACAGTCTCCTACGAGCAGTACTTC. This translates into CAISEQTLGTVSYEQYF.